These 10 T cell receptor beta chains came from one sample sequenced in a study of blood T cell repertoires in COVID-19. Method: immunoSEQ multiplex PCR; TCRdb's copy keeps in-frame clones and lacks some. This table has around 230,000 clones, roughly 85% appearing once. The sequenced sample was PBMCs or T cells enriched from blood (not recorded which). Receptors originate from a woman aged 40 to 50 with acute COVID-19.

This chain connects TRBV7-2 to TRBJ1-5; weak D call: TRBD1 (5 bases). Per the germline V gene, CDR1 is SGHTA and CDR2 is FQGNSA. With 2 bases removed from V and 8 bases from J, the gap between germline ends came to 10 bases. The CDR3 consists of 13 residues. This CDR3 reads CASSLTGVEPQHF. CDR3 DNA: TGTGCCAGCAGCTTAACAGGAGTGGAGCCCCAGCATTTT.

The V call is TRBV3-1 (or the pseudogene TRBV3-2), the J call TRBJ1-6; D is uncertain. This CDR3 is built from 13 residues. V lost 1 base and J 11 bases, leaving 9 bases between the germline ends. Germline V lookup: CDR1 LGHDT, CDR2 YNNKEL (reference sequence). This chain's CDR3 is CASSQGLGTPLHF. CDR3 bases: TGTGCCAGCAGCCAAGGCCTGGGCACACCCCTCCACTTT.

This chain connects TRBV6-5 to TRBJ2-1, with D possibly being TRBD1 (6 bases). Per the germline V gene, CDR1 is MNHEY and CDR2 is SVGAGI. V was cut by 4 bases and J by 7 bases, with 17 bases left in between. CDR3 size: 15 residues. CDR3 protein: CASSFTGTLINEQFF. CDR3 nucleotides: TGTGCCAGCAGTTTCACCGGGACACTTATTAATGAGCAGTTCTTC.

This sequence joins TRBV6-5 and TRBJ1-1; D might be TRBD1 (5 bases). Trimming removed 2 bases at V and 1 base at J, with 11 bases between. The CDR3 sequence is 15 residues long. The V gene's germline CDR1 is MNHEY and CDR2 SVGAGI. CDR3 amino acids: CASSYKGSGNTEAFF. The CDR3 region has the DNA TGTGCCAGCAGTTACAAGGGGTCCGGGAACACTGAAGCTTTCTTT.

The V call is TRBV27, the J call TRBJ1-1; TRBD1 is a possible D gene (5 bases). Germline V gene sequence: CDR1 MNHEY, CDR2 SMNVEV (reference sequence). The CDR3 has 15 amino acids. V was clipped by 5 bases and J by 4 bases, with 17 bases between them. CDR3 DNA sequence: TGTGCCAGCAGTCGGTCGGGGGGGAGAGGCACTGAAGCTTTCTTT. Translation: CASSRSGGRGTEAFF.

The chain employs TRBV12-5 and TRBJ1-1, with 10 bases matching TRBD1. CDR3 length: 14 amino acids. The V gene's germline CDR1 is LGHNT and CDR2 FRNRAP. After removal of 6 bases from V and 1 base from J, the junction contained 2 bases not matched to a gene. The CDR3 reads CASGRQGANTEAFF. DNA for the CDR3: TGTGCTAGTGGGCGACAGGGGGCGAACACTGAAGCTTTCTTT.

The CDR3 sequence is CASSWGLAGGPTDTQYF. CDR3 nucleotides: TGTGCCAGCAGCTGGGGACTAGCGGGGGGGCCGACAGATACGCAGTATTTT. The V call is TRBV5-4, the J call TRBJ2-3, with 16 nucleotides matching TRBD2. V lost 3 bases to trimming and J lost 3 bases; unmatched junction nucleotides: 4. Per germline, CDR1 SGHNT and CDR2 YYREEE (reference sequence). This CDR3 spans 17 amino acids.

This clone was found a few times. The chain employs TRBV19 and TRBJ2-1; D possibly corresponds to TRBD1 (6 bases). V was trimmed by 4 bases and J by 3 bases, leaving 16 bases between them. The CDR3 is 16 amino acids. Germline assignment: CDR1 LNHDA and CDR2 SQIVND (reference sequence). CDR3 protein: CASSTGVPHYYNEQFF. The CDR3 DNA reads TGTGCCAGTAGTACAGGGGTGCCCCACTACTACAATGAGCAGTTCTTC.

J is TRBJ2-1 and V is TRBV7-3, with D unclear. This CDR3 spans 16 amino acids. Trimming removed 0 bases from V and 1 base from J, with 10 bases in between. Germline V gene data show CDR1 as SGHTA and CDR2 as FQGTGA. CDR3 coding DNA: TGTGCCAGCAGCTTAACTCCAGGTTCATCCTACAATGAGCAGTTCTTC. The encoded protein is CASSLTPGSSYNEQFF. Using reference TRBV7-3 and TRBJ2-1 for the parts outside the CDR3, the full variable domain is GAGVSQTPSNKVTEKGKYVELRCDPISGHTALYWYRQSLGQGPEFLIYFQGTGAADDSGLPNDRFFAVRPEGSVSTLKIQRTERGDSAVYLCASSLTPGSSYNEQFFGPGTRLTVL.

The V call is TRBV12-5, the J call TRBJ2-1; 11 bases match TRBD2. The CDR3 is made up of 15 amino acids. The V gene's germline CDR1 is LGHNT and CDR2 FRNRAP. Trimming removed 3 bases from V and 9 bases from J; junction bases left unmatched: 7. The CDR3 here is CASGLIAGGPGEQFF. CDR3 DNA: TGTGCTAGTGGTTTAATAGCGGGGGGGCCAGGTGAGCAGTTCTTC.